This passage covers 31 T cell receptor beta chains from one sample sequenced in a study of T-cell reconstitution after alpha-beta-depleted transplantation in children. A library of TCRbeta sequences, prepared with unique molecular identifiers, was generated. In TCRdb, the PCR reads were re-called with MiXCR into one record per CDR3 protein. This table has 250,000 to 300,000 distinct CDR3 sequences, roughly 8.2% appearing once. Findings and limits, study-wide: Diversity and T-cell counts at one year after transplant derived mostly from new T cells.

Antigen specificity for these receptors is unknown. The specimen was peripheral blood, collected 360 days after TCRalphabeta/CD19-depleted stem cell transplant. These receptors originate from a female patient between 2 and 15 years old who had a stem cell transplant for Fanconi anemia, so the T cells may come from the graft donor.

The rearrangement links TRBV7-9 to TRBJ1-1; D unresolved. The V gene lost 1 base and the J gene lost 6 bases, with 12 bases spanning the gap. The CDR3 sequence is 14 residues long. Germline assignment: CDR1 SEHNR and CDR2 FQNEAQ (reference sequence). The CDR3 loop reads CASSLEEGAAEAFF. The CDR3 region has the DNA TGTGCCAGCAGCTTAGAAGAGGGTGCGGCTGAAGCTTTCTTT. Full variable domain (remainder filled in from reference TRBV7-9 and TRBJ1-1): DTGVSQNPRHKITKRGQNVTFRCDPISEHNRLYWYRQTLGQGPEFLTYFQNEAQLEKSRLLSDRFSAERPKGSFSTLEIQRTEQGDSAMYLCASSLEEGAAEAFFGQGTRLTVV.

The chain carries TRBV20-1 and TRBJ2-1, with 11 positions matching TRBD2. CDR3 length: 18 amino acids. The V segment lost 0 bases and the J segment 4 bases; nucleotides outside the gene matches: 11. Per the germline V gene, CDR1 is DFQATT and CDR2 is SNEGSKA (reference sequence). CDR3 residues: CSARDHGPSGGRYNEQFF. In DNA form, the CDR3 reads TGCAGTGCTAGAGATCACGGGCCTAGCGGGGGGAGATACAATGAGCAGTTCTTC.

The chain carries TRBV6-5 and TRBJ1-2, with D possibly TRBD1 on 5 matching bases. V lost 1 base to trimming and J lost 2 bases, with 8 bases between them. CDR3 length: 14 amino acids. In germline, CDR1 is MNHEY, CDR2 SVGAGI. In DNA form, the CDR3 reads TGTGCCAGCAGTTACTGGGAGGGGAACTATGGCTACACCTTC. Translated: CASSYWEGNYGYTF.

The sample holds many counts of this clonotype. This chain joins TRBV10-3 and TRBJ2-2; D possibly corresponds to TRBD1 (6 bases). The CDR3 is made up of 15 amino acids. Germline V lookup: CDR1 ENHRY, CDR2 SYGVKD. Deletions cut 4 bases from V and 2 bases from J, with 11 bases between. CDR3 bases: TGTGCCATCAGTGCCCCGACAGGAAACACCGGGGAGCTGTTTTTT. The encoded protein is CAISAPTGNTGELFF.

There are many counts of this clonotype. The gene calls are TRBV27 and TRBJ2-1, with 8 bases matching TRBD2. J lost 1 base, V lost 6 bases, and 8 bases had no gene match. This CDR3 has 16 residues. Germline assignment: CDR1 MNHEY and CDR2 SMNVEV (reference sequence). This chain's CDR3 is CASSLVGGGSYNEQFF. In DNA form, the CDR3 reads TGTGCCAGCAGCTTAGTCGGCGGGGGGTCCTACAATGAGCAGTTCTTC.

This clonotype was recorded a few times. This chain uses TRBV7-2 with TRBJ1-6, with no clear D. The CDR3 length is 14 residues. V was cut by 2 bases and J by 9 bases, with 11 bases left in between. Germline V lookup: CDR1 SGHTA, CDR2 FQGNSA. The CDR3 is CASSLTGMGSPLHF. Written as DNA, the CDR3 is TGTGCCAGCAGCTTAACCGGGATGGGTTCACCCCTCCACTTT.

This clonotype occurred many times. V and J are TRBV7-9 and TRBJ1-5, with D tentatively TRBD1 (5 bases). The CDR3 totals 16 residues. Trimming cost V 1 base and J 6 bases, with 16 bases left between them. CDR1 is SEHNR, CDR2 FQNEAQ, per germline (reference sequence). DNA for the CDR3: TGTGCCAGCAGCTTAGTCTCCGGCCAGGGAAGTCAGCCCCAGCATTTT. As protein: CASSLVSGQGSQPQHF.

This clonotype was picked up many times. The chain couples TRBV7-2 to TRBJ2-1; D possibly corresponds to TRBD2 (7 bases). CDR3 length equals 16 residues. Trimming shortened V by 2 bases and J by 2 bases, and 13 bases separated the two germline ends. CDR1 is SGHTA, CDR2 FQGNSA, per germline. CDR3 loop: CASSLFRGGAYNEQFF. DNA of the CDR3: TGTGCCAGCAGCTTATTTCGAGGGGGGGCCTACAATGAGCAGTTCTTC. Based on the CDR3 plus reference TRBV7-2 and TRBJ2-1, the full variable domain is GAGVSQSPSNKVTEKGKDVELRCDPISGHTALYWYRQSLGQGLEFLIYFQGNSAPDKSGLPSDRFSAERTGGSVSTLTIQRTQQEDSAVYLCASSLFRGGAYNEQFFGPGTRLTVL.

This clonotype was counted many times. The CDR3 spells CASSPPVVTDTQYF. The CDR3 DNA follows: TGTGCCAGCTCACCACCGGTAGTTACAGATACGCAGTATTTT. The chain uses TRBV18 and TRBJ2-3; D is undetermined. This CDR3 is 14 amino acids long. The V end lost 0 bases, the J end lost 3 bases, and 7 bases lay between the germline ends. Germline V gene data show CDR1 as KGHSH and CDR2 as LQKENI. The variable domain in full, completed from reference TRBV18 and TRBJ2-3, reads NAGVMQNPRHLVRRRGQEARLRCSPMKGHSHVYWYRQLPEEGLKFMVYLQKENIIDESGMPKERFSAEFPKEGPSILRIQQVVRGDSAAYFCASSPPVVTDTQYFGPGTRLTVL.

The chain has TRBV3-1 and TRBJ1-2; no clear D. Germline values: CDR1 LGHDT, CDR2 YNNKEL (reference sequence). V lost 0 bases, J lost 6 bases, and 14 bases lay in between. CDR3 length equals 15 residues. The CDR3 bases are TGTGCCAGCAGCCAAGATCCGTCAGGTGCGAATGGCTACACCTTC. Its protein product is CASSQDPSGANGYTF.

This clonotype came up many times. The chain carries TRBV6-1 and TRBJ2-1; TRBD2 is a possible D gene (7 bases). This CDR3 is built from 15 residues. Deletions cut 1 base from V and 5 bases from J, with 12 bases between. Per germline, CDR1 MNHNS and CDR2 SASEGT. CDR3 sequence (DNA): TGTGCCAGCAGTGAAGGAACAGGGAGGGACAATGAGCAGTTCTTC. It is translated as CASSEGTGRDNEQFF.

In its sample, this clonotype was seen many times. V and J are TRBV10-3 and TRBJ2-5; 15 bases are a match to TRBD2. Looked up from germline, CDR1 is ENHRY and CDR2 is SYGVKD. The CDR3 spans 17 residues. Trimming removed 4 bases from V and 1 base from J; junction bases left unmatched: 4. CDR3 in amino acids: CAISVGLAGGVQETQYF. CDR3 sequence (DNA): TGTGCCATCAGTGTCGGACTAGCGGGAGGGGTCCAAGAGACCCAGTACTTC.

This clonotype was seen at least ten times. J is TRBJ2-3 and V is TRBV7-8; the D call may be TRBD1 or TRBD2 (5 bases each). Germline V gives CDR1 SGHVS, CDR2 FQNEAQ. This CDR3 has 17 residues. Trimming shortened V by 1 base and J by 0 bases, and 14 bases separated the two germline ends. In DNA form, the CDR3 reads TGTGCCAGCAGCTTAGAAGTTTGGGGGTCTAGCACAGATACGCAGTATTTT. It is translated as CASSLEVWGSSTDTQYF. Based on the CDR3 plus reference TRBV7-8 and TRBJ2-3, the full variable domain is GAGVSQSPRYKVAKRGQDVALRCDPISGHVSLFWYQQALGQGPEFLTYFQNEAQLDKSGLPSDRFFAERPEGSVSTLKIQRTQQEDSAVYLCASSLEVWGSSTDTQYFGPGTRLTVL.

This clonotype was recorded at least ten times. The V and J genes are TRBV12-3 or TRBV12-4 and TRBJ1-2, with D perhaps matching TRBD1 (6 bases). Deletions cut 7 bases from V and 0 bases from J, with 15 bases between. CDR3 length equals 15 residues. CDR3 sequence (DNA): TGTGCCAGCACCATCGGGGGCCCTGCTAACTATGGCTACACCTTC. As protein: CASTIGGPANYGYTF.

In its sample, this clonotype was seen many times. This rearrangement joins TRBV24-1 to TRBJ2-1; D is ambiguous. This CDR3 has 14 amino acids. Trimming shortened V by 6 bases and J by 0 bases, and 8 bases separated the two germline ends. In germline, CDR1 is KGHDR, CDR2 SFDVKD. CDR3 amino acids: CATSRQNSYNEQFF. The CDR3 nucleotides read TGTGCCACCAGTAGGCAGAACTCCTACAATGAGCAGTTCTTC.

This clonotype has at least ten counts. The J gene is TRBJ2-1, the V gene TRBV7-2; TRBD1 aligns across 9 bases. Germline CDR1 and CDR2: SGHTA and FQGNSA. V lost 4 bases to trimming and J lost 8 bases; unmatched junction nucleotides: 9. The CDR3 is 15 amino acids. As DNA, the CDR3 is TGTGCCAGCAGCTCCGACAGGGGGTCGACTTATGAGCAGTTCTTC. It yields the protein CASSSDRGSTYEQFF.

This clonotype was seen more than once but under ten times. V is TRBV27 and J is TRBJ2-3, with unresolved D. CDR1 is MNHEY, CDR2 SMNVEV, per germline (reference sequence). Trimming shortened V by 10 bases and J by 6 bases, and 8 bases separated the two germline ends. The CDR3 loop spans 10 amino acids. The CDR3 is CAKHWDTQYF. The CDR3, as DNA: TGTGCCAAACATTGGGATACGCAGTATTTT.

This clonotype showed up many times. The chain couples TRBV15 to TRBJ2-2; 7 nucleotides match TRBD2. Germline values: CDR1 LNHNV, CDR2 YYDKDF (reference sequence). The CDR3 loop spans 15 amino acids. With 3 bases clipped from V and 5 bases from J, the junction kept 6 bases outside the gene matches. This CDR3 reads CATSSSAGPTGELFF. CDR3 in DNA: TGTGCCACCAGCAGCTCAGCGGGGCCGACCGGGGAGCTGTTTTTT.

This clonotype was seen at least ten times. V is TRBV2 and J is TRBJ2-6; D is unresolved. Trimming cost V 2 bases and J 0 bases, with 5 bases left between them. Germline-derived CDR1 and CDR2 are SNHLY and FYNNEI. CDR3 length: 15 amino acids. The DNA of the CDR3 is TGTGCCAGCAGTGAATGGGACTCTGGGGCCAACGTCCTGACTTTC. It translates to CASSEWDSGANVLTF.

This clonotype has just a few counts. The chain joins TRBV27 to TRBJ1-2; tentative D call: TRBD1 (5 bases). Trimming stripped 6 bases from V and 0 bases from J, with 20 bases between. Germline V gene sequence: CDR1 MNHEY, CDR2 SMNVEV (reference sequence). CDR3 size: 17 residues. The CDR3 is CASRLTGTLLTNYGYTF. The CDR3 nucleotides read TGTGCCAGCAGGCTGACCGGGACTCTCTTGACTAACTATGGCTACACCTTC.

At least ten counts were recorded for this clonotype. V usage is TRBV25-1 and J usage is TRBJ2-7; a weak D match, TRBD2 (5 bases). CDR1 MGHDK and CDR2 SYGVNS come from the germline V gene. The CDR3 runs to 13 residues. Trimming shortened V by 5 bases and J by 5 bases, and 13 bases separated the two germline ends. The CDR3 reads CASSYGGLDEQYF. The DNA for the CDR3 is TGTGCCAGCAGTTACGGAGGACTGGACGAGCAGTACTTC.

This clonotype was observed a handful of times. The rearrangement links TRBV27 to TRBJ1-1; TRBD1 agrees at 7 bases. The CDR3 has 14 residues. With V trimmed by 4 bases and J by 4 bases, 6 bases remained unmatched. The V gene's germline CDR1 is MNHEY and CDR2 SMNVEV (reference sequence). CDR3 loop: CASSSWTGATEAFF. The CDR3 region has the DNA TGTGCCAGCAGTTCCTGGACAGGAGCCACTGAAGCTTTCTTT.

The V call is TRBV14, the J call TRBJ2-2; 7 positions agree with TRBD1. V lost 1 base to trimming and J lost 2 bases; unmatched junction nucleotides: 10. Germline lookup yields CDR1 SGHDN and CDR2 FVKESK. This CDR3 contains 18 residues. The CDR3 nucleotides read TGTGCCAGCAGCCAAGTACTAAGGGGGCGAGCAAACACCGGGGAGCTGTTTTTT. Translation gives CASSQVLRGRANTGELFF.

This clonotype came up many times. The chain employs TRBV20-1 and TRBJ2-1, with D perhaps TRBD2 (6 bases). The germline V and J ends were trimmed by 6 bases and 0 bases, with 12 bases remaining between them. The CDR3 runs 14 residues. Germline assignment: CDR1 DFQATT and CDR2 SNEGSKA (reference sequence). The CDR3 loop is CSARDFGSYNEQFF. CDR3 bases: TGCAGTGCCCGGGACTTCGGCTCCTACAATGAGCAGTTCTTC.

This clonotype was seen at least ten times. V usage is TRBV28 and J usage is TRBJ2-3; D possibly uses TRBD1 or TRBD2 (6 bases each). The V gene lost 5 bases and the J gene lost 0 bases, with 15 bases spanning the gap. The CDR3 is 16 amino acids. CDR1 is MDHEN and CDR2 is SYDVKM in the germline V gene. CDR3 DNA: TGTGCCAGCAGTCCCAGGGGACTTACTAGCACAGATACGCAGTATTTT. It specifies CASSPRGLTSTDTQYF.

This clonotype was detected many times. The CDR3 DNA reads as TGTGCCAGCAGCTTCCCCAATTCTGAGCTGTTTTTT. Its protein product is CASSFPNSELFF. J is TRBJ2-2 and V is TRBV5-6; unclear D gene. Germline V gives CDR1 SGHDT, CDR2 YYEEEE. Trimming removed 2 bases from V and 11 bases from J, with 10 bases in between. This CDR3 has 12 amino acids. The whole variable domain, filled in from reference TRBV5-6 and TRBJ2-2, reads DAGVTQSPTHLIKTRGQQVTLRCSPKSGHDTVSWYQQALGQGPQFIFQYYEEEERQRGNFPDRFSGHQFPNYSSELNVNALLLGDSALYLCASSFPNSELFFGEGSRLTVL.

There are many counts of this clonotype. The chain links TRBV4-2 to TRBJ2-7; D remains ambiguous. The V gene lost 4 bases and the J gene lost 6 bases, with 10 bases spanning the gap. The germline gives CDR1 LGHNA, CDR2 YNFKEQ. This CDR3 comprises 12 residues. The chain's CDR3 is CASSLQDSEQYF. The CDR3 DNA sequence: TGTGCCAGCAGCCTCCAAGACTCCGAGCAGTACTTC.

In its sample, this clonotype was seen many times. DNA of the CDR3: TGTGCCACCAGTGATAGCCGGCGATTTAGGAACACCGGGGAGCTGTTTTTT. It translates to CATSDSRRFRNTGELFF. The V and J genes are TRBV24-1 and TRBJ2-2; D remains unclear. Per the germline V gene, CDR1 is KGHDR and CDR2 is SFDVKD. V lost 3 bases and J lost 1, with 14 bases in between. There are 17 residues in the CDR3.

This clonotype has just a few counts. CDR3 nucleotide sequence: TGCAGTGCTGGGAGCGGGGGGGCCGTCAACGAGCAGTACTTC. This sequence encodes CSAGSGGAVNEQYF. This sequence joins TRBV20-1 and TRBJ2-7; TRBD2 aligns across 10 bases. Germline V gene data show CDR1 as DFQATT and CDR2 as SNEGSKA (reference sequence). Trimming took 5 bases from V and 5 from J; bases not matched to a gene: 9. There are 14 residues in the CDR3.

This clonotype was counted many times. The DNA of the CDR3 is TGTGCCAGCAGCCCCTACTTGGGGACCGCAGATACGCAGTATTTT. It is translated as CASSPYLGTADTQYF. This chain links TRBV7-2 with TRBJ2-3; perhaps D is TRBD1 or TRBD2 (5 bases each). The CDR3 extends over 15 amino acids. Germline V gives CDR1 SGHTA, CDR2 FQGNSA. The V and J ends lost 5 bases and 4 bases respectively, with 16 bases between them.

This clonotype was counted many times. This chain connects TRBV5-1 to TRBJ1-2, with D unclear. Germline V gives CDR1 SGHRS, CDR2 YFSETQ. Trimming stripped 0 bases from V and 5 bases from J, with 8 bases between. This CDR3 has 13 residues. The CDR3 loop is CASSLEAVYGYTF. The CDR3 region has the DNA TGCGCCAGCAGCTTGGAGGCAGTATATGGCTACACCTTC. Full variable domain (outside the CDR3, taken from reference TRBV5-1 and TRBJ1-2): KAGVTQTPRYLIKTRGQQVTLSCSPISGHRSVSWYQQTPGQGLQFLFEYFSETQRNKGNFPGRFSGRQFSNSRSEMNVSTLELGDSALYLCASSLEAVYGYTFGSGTRLTVV.